The present entry profiles one TCR beta chain with its context. Its cognate antigen is unknown. This entry is derived from a study of beta chain features in type 1 diabetes. Expressed TCRB transcripts were sequenced because the isolated RNA had all been reverse transcribed beforehand. Sequencing was performed with immunoSEQ multiplex PCR; in TCRdb, only in-frame clones are kept and a portion is missing. The sample includes about 230,000 clones, over 9.5% of them seen just once. The germline gives CDR1 MNHEY, CDR2 SVGAGI. The CDR3 sequence is 14 residues long. With 6 bases clipped from V and 0 bases from J, the junction kept 1 base outside the gene matches. In total, each donor contributed a single heparinised blood draw that averaged roughly 100 mL. CD45RO/CCR7/CD25/CD127/CD95/CD27 separated CD4+ naive, central memory, regulatory and stem cell-like memory cells by sorting. Study findings and constraints: Patients with type 1 diabetes carried fewer insertions and had more deletions at their VDJ junctions. Shortening of TCRB CDR3s, moderate but significant, appeared in all four CD4+ subsets of Type 1 diabetes patients.

The sequencing sample was made of naive CD4+ T cells from blood. This clonotype originated in a woman aged 18-35 years in good health. The chain carries TRBV6-5 and TRBJ1-1; TRBD1 agrees at 10 bases. The DNA for the CDR3 is TGTGCCAGCAGGGACAGGGGGGTGAACACTGAAGCTTTCTTT. Protein: CASRDRGVNTEAFF.